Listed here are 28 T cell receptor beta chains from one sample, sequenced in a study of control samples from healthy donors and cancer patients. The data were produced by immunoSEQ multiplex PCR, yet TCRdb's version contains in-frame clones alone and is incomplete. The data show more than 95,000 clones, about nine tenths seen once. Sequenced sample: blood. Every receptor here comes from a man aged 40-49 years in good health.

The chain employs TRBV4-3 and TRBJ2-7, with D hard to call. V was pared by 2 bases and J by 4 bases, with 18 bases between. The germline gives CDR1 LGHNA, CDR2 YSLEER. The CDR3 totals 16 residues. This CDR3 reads CASSQNLRVPPYEQYF. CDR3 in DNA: TGCGCCAGCAGCCAAAACCTCAGAGTCCCGCCTTACGAGCAGTACTTC.

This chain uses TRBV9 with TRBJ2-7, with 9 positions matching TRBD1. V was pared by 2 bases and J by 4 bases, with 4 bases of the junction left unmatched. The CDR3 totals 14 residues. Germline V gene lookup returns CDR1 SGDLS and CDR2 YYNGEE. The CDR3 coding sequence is TGTGCCAGCAGCGTCACCGGGACAGGGTACGAGCAGTACTTC. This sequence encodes CASSVTGTGYEQYF.

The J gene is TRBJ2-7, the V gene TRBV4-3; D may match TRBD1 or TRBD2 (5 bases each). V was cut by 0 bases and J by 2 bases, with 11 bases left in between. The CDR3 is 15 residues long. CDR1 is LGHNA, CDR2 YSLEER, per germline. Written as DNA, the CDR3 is TGCGCCAGCAGCCAAGACTGGGGGAAGCCCTACGAGCAGTACTTC. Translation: CASSQDWGKPYEQYF.

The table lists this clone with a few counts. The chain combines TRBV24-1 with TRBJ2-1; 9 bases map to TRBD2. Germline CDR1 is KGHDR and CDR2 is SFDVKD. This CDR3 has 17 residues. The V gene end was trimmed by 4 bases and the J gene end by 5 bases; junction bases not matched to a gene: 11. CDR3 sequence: CATSDSPLAGKNNEQFF. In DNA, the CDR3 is TGTGCCACCAGTGACTCACCCCTAGCGGGGAAAAACAATGAGCAGTTCTTC.

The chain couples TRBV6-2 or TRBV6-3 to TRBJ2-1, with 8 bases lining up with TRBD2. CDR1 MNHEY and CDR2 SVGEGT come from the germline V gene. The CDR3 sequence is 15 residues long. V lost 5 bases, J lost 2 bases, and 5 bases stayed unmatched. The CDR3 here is CASSIAGIAYNEQFF. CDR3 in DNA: TGTGCCAGCAGTATAGCGGGGATAGCCTACAATGAGCAGTTCTTC.

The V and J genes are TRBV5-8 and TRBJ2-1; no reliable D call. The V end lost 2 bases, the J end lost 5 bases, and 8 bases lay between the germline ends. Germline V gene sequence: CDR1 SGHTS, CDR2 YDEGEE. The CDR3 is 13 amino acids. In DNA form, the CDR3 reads TGTGCCAGCAGCTTCCGACCAAACAATGAGCAGTTCTTC. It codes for CASSFRPNNEQFF.

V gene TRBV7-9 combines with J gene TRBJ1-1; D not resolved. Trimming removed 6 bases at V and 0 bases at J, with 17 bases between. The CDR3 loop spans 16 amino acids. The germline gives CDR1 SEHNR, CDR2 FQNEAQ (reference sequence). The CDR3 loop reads CASSSFQVPMNTEAFF. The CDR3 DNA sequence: TGTGCCAGCAGTTCCTTTCAGGTTCCCATGAACACTGAAGCTTTCTTT.

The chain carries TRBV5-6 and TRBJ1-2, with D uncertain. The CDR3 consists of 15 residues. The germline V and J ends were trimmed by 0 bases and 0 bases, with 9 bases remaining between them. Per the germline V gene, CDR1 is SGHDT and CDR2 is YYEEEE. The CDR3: CASSLVSLTNYGYTF. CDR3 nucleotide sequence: TGTGCCAGCAGCTTGGTCAGTTTAACTAACTATGGCTACACCTTC.

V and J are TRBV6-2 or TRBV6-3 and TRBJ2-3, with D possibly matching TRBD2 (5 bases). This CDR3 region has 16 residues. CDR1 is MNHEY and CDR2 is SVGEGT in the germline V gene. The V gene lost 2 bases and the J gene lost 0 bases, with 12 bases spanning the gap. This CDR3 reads CASSYIDGVSTDTQYF. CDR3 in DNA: TGTGCCAGCAGTTACATTGACGGGGTGAGCACAGATACGCAGTATTTT.

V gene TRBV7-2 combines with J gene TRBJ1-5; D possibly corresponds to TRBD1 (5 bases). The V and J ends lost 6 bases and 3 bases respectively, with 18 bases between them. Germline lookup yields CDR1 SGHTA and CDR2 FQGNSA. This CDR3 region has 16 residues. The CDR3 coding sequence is TGTGCCAGCAGTGCTATGGGACGGATTTCCAATCAGCCCCAGCATTTT. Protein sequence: CASSAMGRISNQPQHF.

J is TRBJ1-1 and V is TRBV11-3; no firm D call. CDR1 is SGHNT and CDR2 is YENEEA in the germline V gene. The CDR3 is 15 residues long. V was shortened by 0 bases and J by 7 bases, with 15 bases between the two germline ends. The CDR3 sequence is CASSLDWGASDEAFF. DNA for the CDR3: TGTGCCAGCAGCTTAGATTGGGGTGCAAGCGATGAAGCTTTCTTT.

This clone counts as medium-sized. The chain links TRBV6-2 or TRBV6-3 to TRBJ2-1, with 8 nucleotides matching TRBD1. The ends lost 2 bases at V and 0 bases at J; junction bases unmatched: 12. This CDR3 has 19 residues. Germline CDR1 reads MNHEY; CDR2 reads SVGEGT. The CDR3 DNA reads TGTGCCAGCAGTTACCTCCCGGACAGGGAATATCACTCCTACAATGAGCAGTTCTTC. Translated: CASSYLPDREYHSYNEQFF.

The DNA of the CDR3 is TGTGCCAGCAGCAAGGACGGCAATCAGCCCCAGCATTTT. This encodes CASSKDGNQPQHF. This rearrangement joins TRBV12-3 or TRBV12-4 to TRBJ1-5, with D uncertain. The CDR3 totals 13 residues. Trimming left V 6 bases short and J 2 bases short, with 8 bases between.

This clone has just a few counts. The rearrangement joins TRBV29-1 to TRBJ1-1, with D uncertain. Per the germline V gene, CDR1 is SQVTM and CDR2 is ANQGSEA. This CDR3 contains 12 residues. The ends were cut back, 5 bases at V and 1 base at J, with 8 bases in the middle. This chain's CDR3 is CSVSDGNTEAFF. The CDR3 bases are TGCAGCGTTTCCGACGGGAACACTGAAGCTTTCTTT. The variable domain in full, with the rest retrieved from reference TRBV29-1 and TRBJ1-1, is SAVISQKPSRDICQRGTSLTIQCQVDSQVTMMFWYRQQPGQSLTLIATANQGSEATYESGFVIDKFPISRPNLTFSTLTVSNMSPEDSSIYLCSVSDGNTEAFFGQGTRLTVV.

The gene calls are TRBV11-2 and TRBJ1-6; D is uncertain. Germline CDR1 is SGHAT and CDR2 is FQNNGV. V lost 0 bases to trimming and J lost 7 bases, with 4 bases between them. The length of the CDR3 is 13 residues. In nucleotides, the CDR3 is TGTGCCAGCAGCTTAGAAATGAATTCACCCCTCCACTTT. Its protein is CASSLEMNSPLHF.

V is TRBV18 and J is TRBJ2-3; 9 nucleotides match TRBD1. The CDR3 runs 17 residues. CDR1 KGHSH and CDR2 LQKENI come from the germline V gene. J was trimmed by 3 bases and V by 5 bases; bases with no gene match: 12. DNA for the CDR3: TGTGCCAGCTCATCAATACAGGGGGCCCTCGGGACAGATACGCAGTATTTT. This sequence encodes CASSSIQGALGTDTQYF.

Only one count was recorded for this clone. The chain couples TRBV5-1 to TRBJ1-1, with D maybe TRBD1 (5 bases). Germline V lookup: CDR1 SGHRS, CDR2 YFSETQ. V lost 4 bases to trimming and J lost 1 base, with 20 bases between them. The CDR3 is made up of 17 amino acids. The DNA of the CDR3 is TGCGCCAGCAGCCCACGGGGTGGGGCGGTTGGGAACACTGAAGCTTTCTTT. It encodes CASSPRGGAVGNTEAFF. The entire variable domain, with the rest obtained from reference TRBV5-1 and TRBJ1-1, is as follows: KAGVTQTPRYLIKTRGQQVTLSCSPISGHRSVSWYQQTPGQGLQFLFEYFSETQRNKGNFPGRFSGRQFSNSRSEMNVSTLELGDSALYLCASSPRGGAVGNTEAFFGQGTRLTVV.

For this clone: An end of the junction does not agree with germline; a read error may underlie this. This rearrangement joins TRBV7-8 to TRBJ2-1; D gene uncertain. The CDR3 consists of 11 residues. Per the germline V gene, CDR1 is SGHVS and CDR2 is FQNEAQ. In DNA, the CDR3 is TGTGCCAGCAGCTCCCACAATGAGCAGTTCTTC. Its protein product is CASSSHNEQFF.

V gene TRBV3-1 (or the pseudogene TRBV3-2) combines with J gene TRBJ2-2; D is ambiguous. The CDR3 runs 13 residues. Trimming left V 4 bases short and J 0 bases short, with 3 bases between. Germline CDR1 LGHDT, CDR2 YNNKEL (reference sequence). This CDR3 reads CASSLPNTGELFF. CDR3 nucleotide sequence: TGTGCCAGCAGCCTCCCGAACACCGGGGAGCTGTTTTTT.

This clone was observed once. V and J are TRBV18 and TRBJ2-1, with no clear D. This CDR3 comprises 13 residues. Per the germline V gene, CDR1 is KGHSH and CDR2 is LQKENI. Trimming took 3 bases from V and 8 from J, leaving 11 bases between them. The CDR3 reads CASSPNSRDEQFF. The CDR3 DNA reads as TGTGCCAGCTCACCTAATTCACGGGATGAGCAGTTCTTC.

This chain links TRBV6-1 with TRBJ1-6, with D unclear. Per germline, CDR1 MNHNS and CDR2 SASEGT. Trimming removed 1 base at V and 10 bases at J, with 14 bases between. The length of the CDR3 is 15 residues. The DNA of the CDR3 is TGTGCCAGCAGTGAAGGCGGGATGGGCGGCTCACCCCTCCACTTT. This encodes CASSEGGMGGSPLHF.

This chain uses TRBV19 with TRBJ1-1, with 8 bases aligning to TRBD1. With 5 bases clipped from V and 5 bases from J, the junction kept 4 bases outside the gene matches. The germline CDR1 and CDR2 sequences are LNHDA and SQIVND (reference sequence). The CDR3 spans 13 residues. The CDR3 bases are TGTGCCAGTAGTGGACAGGGTGGGACTGAAGCTTTCTTT. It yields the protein CASSGQGGTEAFF.

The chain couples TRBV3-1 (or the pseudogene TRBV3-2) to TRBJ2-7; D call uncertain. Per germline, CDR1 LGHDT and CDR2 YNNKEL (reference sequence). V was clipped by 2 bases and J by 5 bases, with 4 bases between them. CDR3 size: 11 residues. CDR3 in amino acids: CASSQTHEQYF. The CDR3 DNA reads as TGTGCCAGCAGCCAAACACACGAGCAGTACTTC.

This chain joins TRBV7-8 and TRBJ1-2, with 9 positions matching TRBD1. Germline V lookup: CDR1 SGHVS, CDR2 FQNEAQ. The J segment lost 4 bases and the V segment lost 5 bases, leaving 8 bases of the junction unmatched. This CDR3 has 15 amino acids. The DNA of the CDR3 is TGTGCCAGCAGCGATTCCGGGACAGGGAGCTATGGCTACACCTTC. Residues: CASSDSGTGSYGYTF.

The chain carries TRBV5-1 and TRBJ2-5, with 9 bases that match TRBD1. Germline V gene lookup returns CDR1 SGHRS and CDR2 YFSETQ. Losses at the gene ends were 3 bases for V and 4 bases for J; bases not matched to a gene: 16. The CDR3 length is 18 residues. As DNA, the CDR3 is TGCGCCAGCAGCTCAAGTTACAGGGGGCTGACGGTAGGAGAGACCCAGTACTTC. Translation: CASSSSYRGLTVGETQYF.

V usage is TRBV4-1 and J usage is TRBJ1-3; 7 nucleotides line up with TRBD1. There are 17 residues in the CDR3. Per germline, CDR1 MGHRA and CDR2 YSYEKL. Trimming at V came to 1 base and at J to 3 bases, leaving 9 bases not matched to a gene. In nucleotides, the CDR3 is TGCGCCAGCAGCCAAGCCTCCAGGGGGGGAGGTGGAAACACCATATATTTT. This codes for CASSQASRGGGGNTIYF.

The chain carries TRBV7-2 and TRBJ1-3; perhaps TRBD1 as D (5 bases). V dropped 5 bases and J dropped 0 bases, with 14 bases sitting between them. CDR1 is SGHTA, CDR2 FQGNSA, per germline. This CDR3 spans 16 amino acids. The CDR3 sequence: CASSEDRDSSGNTIYF. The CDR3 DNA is TGTGCCAGCAGCGAAGACCGGGACTCCTCTGGAAACACCATATATTTT.

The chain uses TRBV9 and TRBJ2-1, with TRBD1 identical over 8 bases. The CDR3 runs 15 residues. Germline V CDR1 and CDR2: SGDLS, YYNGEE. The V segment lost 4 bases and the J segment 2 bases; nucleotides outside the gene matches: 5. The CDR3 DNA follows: TGTGCCAGCAGCCCCCGGGACAGGCCCTACAATGAGCAGTTCTTC. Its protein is CASSPRDRPYNEQFF.